This note documents a single T cell receptor beta chain sequence. This sample was included in a study of T cell changes during pregnancy in multiple sclerosis. Trimming removed 2 bases from V and 3 bases from J; junction bases left unmatched: 5. The CDR3 is made up of 17 amino acids. Germline V lookup: CDR1 MGHDK, CDR2 SYGVNS. Repertoires were generated with immunoSEQ multiplex PCR, while TCRdb's copy carries only in-frame clones and drops some. The top ten clones hold 3% to 4.5% of a sample with about 74,000 clones, over 85% of them seen once. The chain employs TRBV25-1 and TRBJ2-6; TRBD1 aligns across 9 bases. Sequencing was performed on peripheral blood, taken after pregnancy. The TCR sequence derives from a female donor in good health, enrolled as a control in a pregnancy study. The CDR3 bases are TGTGCCAGCAGTGAAGGACAGGGGCGCTTTGGGGCCAACGTCCTGACTTTC. Its protein is CASSEGQGRFGANVLTF.